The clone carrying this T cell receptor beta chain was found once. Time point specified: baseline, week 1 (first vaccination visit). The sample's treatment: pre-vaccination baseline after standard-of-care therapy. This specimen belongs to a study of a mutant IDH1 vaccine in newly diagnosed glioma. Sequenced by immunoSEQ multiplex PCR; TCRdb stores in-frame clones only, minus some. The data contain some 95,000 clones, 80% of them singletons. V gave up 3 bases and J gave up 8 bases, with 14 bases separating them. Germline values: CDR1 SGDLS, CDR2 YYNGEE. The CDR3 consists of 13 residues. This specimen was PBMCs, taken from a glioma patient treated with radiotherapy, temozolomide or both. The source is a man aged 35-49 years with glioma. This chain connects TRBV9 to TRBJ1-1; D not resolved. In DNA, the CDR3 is TGTGCCAGCAGCGCGGTGGGTGAGGTCGAAGCTTTCTTT. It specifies CASSAVGEVEAFF.